This T cell receptor (beta chain) was profiled in a study of cytomegalovirus exposure and HLA in healthy donors. The study's findings and limits: Later work found most CMV-associated TCR beta chains apparently HLA-restricted. Researchers reported in a later analysis that common viral pathogens appeared linked to several top clusters.

Details on this clone: Antigen specificity is unknown.

The PCR made use of 60 Vbeta and 13 Jbeta primers. Original processing methods: Later, an analysis found about 80 million unique TCR beta chains, and 9.5 million to 12 million of these were shared. The method was immunoSEQ multiplex PCR; TCRdb's version includes in-frame clones alone and lacks a portion of them. V, J and clone size reflect that table, while D and trimming were determined from the DNA. The sample's table shows about 35,000 clones. The sample consisted of PBMCs. The origin of this receptor is a middle-aged man in good health and CMV-seronegative.

The CDR3 DNA reads as TGTGCCAGCAGTTTCTTGGGGGGGAGAGAAAAACTGTTTTTT. Its translation is CASSFLGGREKLFF. This chain uses TRBV28 with TRBJ1-4; D might be TRBD1 (5 bases). Germline loops: CDR1 MDHEN, CDR2 SYDVKM. The CDR3 is made up of 14 amino acids. V was trimmed by 3 bases and J by 8 bases, leaving 13 bases between them.